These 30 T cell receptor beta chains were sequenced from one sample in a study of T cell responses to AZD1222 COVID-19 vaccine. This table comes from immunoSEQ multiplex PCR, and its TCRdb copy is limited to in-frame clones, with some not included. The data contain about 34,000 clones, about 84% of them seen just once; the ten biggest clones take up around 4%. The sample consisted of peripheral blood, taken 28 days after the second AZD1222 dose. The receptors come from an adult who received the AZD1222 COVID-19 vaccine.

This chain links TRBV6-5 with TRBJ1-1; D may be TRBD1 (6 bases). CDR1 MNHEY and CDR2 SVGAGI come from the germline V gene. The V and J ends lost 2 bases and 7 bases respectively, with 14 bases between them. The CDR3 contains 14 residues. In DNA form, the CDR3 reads TGTGCCAGCAGTTACCAGGGGAGGGAGGTTGAAGCTTTCTTT. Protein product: CASSYQGREVEAFF.

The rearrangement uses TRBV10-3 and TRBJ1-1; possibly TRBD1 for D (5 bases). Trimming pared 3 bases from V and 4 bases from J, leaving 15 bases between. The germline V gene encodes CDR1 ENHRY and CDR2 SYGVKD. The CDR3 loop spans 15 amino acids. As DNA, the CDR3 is TGTGCCATCAGTGAATCTCGGCCAGGGAGCACTGAAGCTTTCTTT. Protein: CAISESRPGSTEAFF.

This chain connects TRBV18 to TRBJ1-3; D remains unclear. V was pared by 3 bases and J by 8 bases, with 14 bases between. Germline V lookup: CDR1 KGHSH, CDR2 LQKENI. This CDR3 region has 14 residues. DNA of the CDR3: TGTGCCAGCTCACCCGGGATTAATGGGGACACCATATATTTT. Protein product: CASSPGINGDTIYF.

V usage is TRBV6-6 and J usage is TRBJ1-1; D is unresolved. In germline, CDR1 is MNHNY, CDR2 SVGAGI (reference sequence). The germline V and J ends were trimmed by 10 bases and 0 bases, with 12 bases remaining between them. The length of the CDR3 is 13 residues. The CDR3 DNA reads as TGTGCCACAGCGTCCACGATGAACACTGAAGCTTTCTTT. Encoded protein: CATASTMNTEAFF.

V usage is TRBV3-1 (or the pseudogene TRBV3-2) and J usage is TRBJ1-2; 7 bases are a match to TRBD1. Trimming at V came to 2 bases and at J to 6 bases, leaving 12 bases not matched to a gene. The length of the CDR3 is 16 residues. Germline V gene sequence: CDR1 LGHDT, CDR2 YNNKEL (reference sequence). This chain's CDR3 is CASSQSETGFFNGYTF. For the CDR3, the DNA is TGTGCCAGCAGCCAAAGCGAGACAGGGTTTTTTAATGGCTACACCTTC.

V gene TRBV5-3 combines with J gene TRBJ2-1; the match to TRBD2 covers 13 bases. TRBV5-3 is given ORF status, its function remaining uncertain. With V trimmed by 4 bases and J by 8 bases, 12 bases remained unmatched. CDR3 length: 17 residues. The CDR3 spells CARSDYPGTSGTYEQFF. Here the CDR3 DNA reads TGTGCCAGAAGCGACTATCCCGGGACTAGCGGGACCTATGAGCAGTTCTTC.

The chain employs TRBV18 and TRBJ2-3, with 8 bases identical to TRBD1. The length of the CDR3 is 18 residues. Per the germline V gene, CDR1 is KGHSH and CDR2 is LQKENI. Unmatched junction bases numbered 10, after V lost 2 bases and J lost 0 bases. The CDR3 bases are TGTGCCAGCTCACCATTAGGACAGGGCCTTACTAGCACAGATACGCAGTATTTT. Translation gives CASSPLGQGLTSTDTQYF.

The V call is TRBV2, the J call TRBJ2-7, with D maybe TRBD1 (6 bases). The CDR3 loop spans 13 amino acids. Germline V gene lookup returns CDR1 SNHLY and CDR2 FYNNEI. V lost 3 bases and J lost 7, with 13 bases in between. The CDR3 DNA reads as TGTGCCAGCAGTGACAGGTTTCAGGGGGAGCAGTACGTC. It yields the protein CASSDRFQGEQYV.

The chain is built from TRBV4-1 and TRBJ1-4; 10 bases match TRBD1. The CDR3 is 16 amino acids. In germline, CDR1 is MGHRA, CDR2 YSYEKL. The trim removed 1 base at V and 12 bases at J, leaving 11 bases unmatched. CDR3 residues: CASSQGVGTGESQLFF. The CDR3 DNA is TGCGCCAGCAGCCAAGGCGTTGGGACAGGGGAAAGTCAACTGTTTTTT.

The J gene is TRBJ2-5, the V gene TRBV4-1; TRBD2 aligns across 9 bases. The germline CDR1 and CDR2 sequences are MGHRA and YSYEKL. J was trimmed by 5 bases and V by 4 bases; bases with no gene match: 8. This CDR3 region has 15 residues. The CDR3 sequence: CASSPLAGGPETQYF. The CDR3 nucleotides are TGCGCCAGCAGCCCGCTGGCGGGGGGGCCGGAGACCCAGTACTTC.

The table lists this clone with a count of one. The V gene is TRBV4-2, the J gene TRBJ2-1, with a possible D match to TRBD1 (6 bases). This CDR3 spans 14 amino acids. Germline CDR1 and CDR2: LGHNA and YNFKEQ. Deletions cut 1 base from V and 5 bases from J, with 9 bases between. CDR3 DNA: TGTGCCAGCAGCCAAGGGGGGCTGAACAATGAGCAGTTCTTC. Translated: CASSQGGLNNEQFF.

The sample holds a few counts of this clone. CDR3 loop: CASSYSHGPTEAFF. Here the CDR3 DNA reads TGTGCCAGCAGTTACTCTCACGGGCCCACTGAAGCTTTCTTT. This sequence joins TRBV6-5 and TRBJ1-1; D unclear. Trimming took 0 bases from V and 4 from J, leaving 9 bases between them. Germline V lookup: CDR1 MNHEY, CDR2 SVGAGI. The CDR3 contains 14 residues.

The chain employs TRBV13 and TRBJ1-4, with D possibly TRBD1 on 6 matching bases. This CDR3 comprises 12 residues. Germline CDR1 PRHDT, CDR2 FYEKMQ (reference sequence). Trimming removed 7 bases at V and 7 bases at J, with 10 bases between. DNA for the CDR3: TGTGCCAGCAAAACGGGGGCTGAAAAACTGTTTTTT. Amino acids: CASKTGAEKLFF.

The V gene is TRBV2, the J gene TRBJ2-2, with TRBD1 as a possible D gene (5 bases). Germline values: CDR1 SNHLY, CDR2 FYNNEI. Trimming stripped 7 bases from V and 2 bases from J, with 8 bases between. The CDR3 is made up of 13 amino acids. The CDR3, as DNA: TGTGCCAGCAATTGGGGCAACACCGGGGAGCTGTTTTTT. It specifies CASNWGNTGELFF.

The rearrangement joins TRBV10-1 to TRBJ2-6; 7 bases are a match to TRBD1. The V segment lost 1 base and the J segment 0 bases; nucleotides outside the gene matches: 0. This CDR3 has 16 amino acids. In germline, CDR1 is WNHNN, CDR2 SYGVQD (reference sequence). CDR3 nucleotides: TGCGCCAGCAGTGAGTACAGGGGCTCTGGGGCCAACGTCCTGACTTTC. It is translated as CASSEYRGSGANVLTF.

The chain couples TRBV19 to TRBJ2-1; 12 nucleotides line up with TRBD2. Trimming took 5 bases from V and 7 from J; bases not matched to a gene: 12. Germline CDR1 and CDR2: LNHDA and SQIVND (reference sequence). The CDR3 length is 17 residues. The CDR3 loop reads CASSPTSGGPKGNEQFF. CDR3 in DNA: TGTGCCAGTAGTCCCACTAGCGGGGGGCCCAAGGGGAATGAGCAGTTCTTC.

In DNA, the CDR3 is TGCGCCAGCAGCTTGACGGCAGGGGGCTACAATGAGCAGTTCTTC. Its protein is CASSLTAGGYNEQFF. J is TRBJ2-1 and V is TRBV5-1; 7 bases align to TRBD1. V trimming: 1 base; J trimming: 3 bases; junction bases outside the gene matches: 4. The CDR3 runs to 15 residues. CDR1 is SGHRS, CDR2 YFSETQ, per germline. The full variable domain, its missing parts supplied by reference TRBV5-1 and TRBJ2-1, is KAGVTQTPRYLIKTRGQQVTLSCSPISGHRSVSWYQQTPGQGLQFLFEYFSETQRNKGNFPGRFSGRQFSNSRSEMNVSTLELGDSALYLCASSLTAGGYNEQFFGPGTRLTVL.

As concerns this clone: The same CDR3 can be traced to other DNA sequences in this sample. The chain's CDR3 is CASSLAGSQSPLHF. The CDR3 region has the DNA TGTGCCAGCAGCTTGGCCGGGTCCCAGTCGCCCCTCCACTTT. The chain links TRBV11-2 to TRBJ1-6; D not resolved. Trimming took 3 bases from V and 13 from J, leaving 16 bases between them. The CDR3 runs 14 residues. Looked up from germline, CDR1 is SGHAT and CDR2 is FQNNGV.

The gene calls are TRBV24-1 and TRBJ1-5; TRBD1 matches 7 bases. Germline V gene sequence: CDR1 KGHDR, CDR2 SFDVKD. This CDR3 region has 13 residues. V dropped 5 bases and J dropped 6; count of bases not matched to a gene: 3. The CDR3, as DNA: TGTGCCACCAGTGTTACAGGGGCTCAGCCCCAGCATTTT. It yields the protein CATSVTGAQPQHF.

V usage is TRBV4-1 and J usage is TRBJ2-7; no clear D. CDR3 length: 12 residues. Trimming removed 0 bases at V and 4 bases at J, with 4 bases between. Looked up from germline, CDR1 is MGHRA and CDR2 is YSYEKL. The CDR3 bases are TGCGCCAGCAGCCAAGAGGTTTACGAGCAGTACGTC. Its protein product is CASSQEVYEQYV.

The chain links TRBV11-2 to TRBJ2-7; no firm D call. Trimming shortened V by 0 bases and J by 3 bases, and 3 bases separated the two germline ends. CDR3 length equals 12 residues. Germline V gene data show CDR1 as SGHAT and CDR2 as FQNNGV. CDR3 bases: TGTGCCAGCAGCTTAGAGGACTACGAGCAGTACTTC. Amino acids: CASSLEDYEQYF.

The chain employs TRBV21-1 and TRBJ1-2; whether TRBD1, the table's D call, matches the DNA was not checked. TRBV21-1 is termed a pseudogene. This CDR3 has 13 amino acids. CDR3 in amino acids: CASSRQGYYGYTF. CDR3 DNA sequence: TGTGCCAGCAGTCGGCAGGGGTACTATGGCTACACCTTC.

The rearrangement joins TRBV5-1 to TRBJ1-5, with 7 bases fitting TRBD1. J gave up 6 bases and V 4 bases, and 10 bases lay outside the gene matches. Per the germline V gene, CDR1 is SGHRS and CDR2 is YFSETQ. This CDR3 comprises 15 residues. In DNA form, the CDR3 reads TGCGCCAGCAGCCTTTCGACAGGGAAGGCTCAGCCCCAGCATTTT. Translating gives CASSLSTGKAQPQHF.

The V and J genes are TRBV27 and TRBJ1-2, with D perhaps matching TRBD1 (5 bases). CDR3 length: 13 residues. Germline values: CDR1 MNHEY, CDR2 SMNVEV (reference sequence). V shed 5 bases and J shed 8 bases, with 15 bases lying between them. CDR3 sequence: CASSVGQAGGYTF. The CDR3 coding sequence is TGTGCCAGCAGTGTGGGGCAGGCAGGCGGCTACACCTTC.

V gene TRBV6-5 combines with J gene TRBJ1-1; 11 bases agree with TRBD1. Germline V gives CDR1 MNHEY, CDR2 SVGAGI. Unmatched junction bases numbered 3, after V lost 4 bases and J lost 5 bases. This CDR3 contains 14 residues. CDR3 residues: CASSSGTGGTEAFF. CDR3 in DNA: TGTGCCAGCAGTTCCGGGACAGGGGGAACTGAAGCTTTCTTT.

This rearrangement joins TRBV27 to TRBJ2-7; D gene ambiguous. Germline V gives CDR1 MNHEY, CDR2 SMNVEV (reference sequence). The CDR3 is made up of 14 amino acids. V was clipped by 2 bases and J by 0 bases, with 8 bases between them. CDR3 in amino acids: CASSLEYSSYEQYF. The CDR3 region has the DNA TGTGCCAGCAGTTTAGAGTACAGCTCCTACGAGCAGTACTTC.

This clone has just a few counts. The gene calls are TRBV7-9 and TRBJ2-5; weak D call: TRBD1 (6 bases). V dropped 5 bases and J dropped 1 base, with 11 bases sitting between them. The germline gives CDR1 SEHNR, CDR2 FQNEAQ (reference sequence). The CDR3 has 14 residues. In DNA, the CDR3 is TGTGCCAGCAGCCCCGGACAGTTCCAAGAGACCCAGTACTTC. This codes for CASSPGQFQETQYF.

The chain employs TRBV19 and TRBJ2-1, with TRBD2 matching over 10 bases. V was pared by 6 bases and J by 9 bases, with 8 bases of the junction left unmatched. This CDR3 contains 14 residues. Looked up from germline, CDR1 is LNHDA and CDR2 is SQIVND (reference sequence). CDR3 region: CASSSRLAGPEQFF. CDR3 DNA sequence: TGTGCCAGTAGCAGCAGACTAGCGGGCCCTGAGCAGTTCTTC.

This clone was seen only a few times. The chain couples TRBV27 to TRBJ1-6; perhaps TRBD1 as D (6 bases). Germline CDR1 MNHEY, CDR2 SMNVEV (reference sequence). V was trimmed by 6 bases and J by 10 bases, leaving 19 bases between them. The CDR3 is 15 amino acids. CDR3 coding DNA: TGTGCCAGCAGATACACCAGGGGATTTGGGTCACCCCTCCACTTT. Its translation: CASRYTRGFGSPLHF.

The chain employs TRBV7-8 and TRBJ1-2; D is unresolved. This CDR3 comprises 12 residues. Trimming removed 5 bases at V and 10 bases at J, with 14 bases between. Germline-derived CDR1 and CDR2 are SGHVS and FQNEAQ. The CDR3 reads CASSPDGGVYTF. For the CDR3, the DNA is TGTGCCAGCAGCCCCGATGGCGGGGTCTACACCTTC.